This TCR beta chain was found in a study of T cell responses to AZD1222 COVID-19 vaccine. This CDR3 is 15 amino acids long. V trimming: 4 bases; J trimming: 5 bases; junction bases outside the gene matches: 9. Germline V gene data show CDR1 as SEHNR and CDR2 as FQNEAQ (reference sequence). The data were produced by immunoSEQ multiplex PCR, yet TCRdb's version contains in-frame clones alone and is incomplete. The sample includes 150,000 or so clones, about 90% of them seen just once. Sample: peripheral blood, taken 28 days after the second AZD1222 dose. This receptor was identified in an adult who received the AZD1222 COVID-19 vaccine. The gene calls are TRBV7-9 and TRBJ2-5, with 8 nucleotides matching TRBD2. This CDR3 reads CASSWAGRAGETQYF. DNA of the CDR3: TGTGCCAGCAGCTGGGCCGGGAGGGCAGGTGAGACCCAGTACTTC.